Presented here are 2 T cell receptor beta chains from one specimen sequenced in a study of identical twins. TCRdb ran MiXCR on the 5' RACE reads and lists one entry per CDR3 protein. The table has fewer than 450,000 distinct CDR3 sequences, around 9.7% seen once. Source material: naive T cells sorted from blood. These receptors originate from a woman aged 45-65 years in good health.

The chain links TRBV29-1 to TRBJ2-1; D gene ambiguous. Germline CDR1 reads SQVTM; CDR2 reads ANQGSEA. This CDR3 contains 10 residues. Trimming removed 7 bases at V and 10 bases at J, with 11 bases between. CDR3 coding DNA: TGCAGCGCTGGCGGTATAGAGCAGTTCTTC. Translated: CSAGGIEQFF.

The chain joins TRBV19 to TRBJ2-3; D possibly matches TRBD1 or TRBD2 (6 bases each). Per the germline V gene, CDR1 is LNHDA and CDR2 is SQIVND (reference sequence). The CDR3 spans 16 residues. Trimming pared 6 bases from V and 2 bases from J, leaving 18 bases between. In DNA, the CDR3 is TGTGCCAGTAGGCCCTCGGGGGCTGGGTCCACAGATACGCAGTATTTT. This translates into CASRPSGAGSTDTQYF.